These T cell receptor beta chains were read from a single sample in a study of response to subunit inactivated influenza vaccine. One entry per CDR3 protein, called by TCRdb with MiXCR from the RT-PCR reads. This sample has 490,000 or so distinct CDR3 sequences; around 8% occur once, and the top ten carry 13%. Material: PBMCs from blood, obtained less than 30 months after vaccination. The receptors derive from a man aged 50 to 69 who received an inactivated influenza vaccine. The CDR3 runs from the conserved cysteine through the conserved F or W. The D gene is left open where the match is weak. Clone size is not always given. Where it is, it says once, few, many or a class for expanded clones.

abundance	v_gene	j_gene	d_gene	CDR3aa	CDR3nt
many	TRBV4-3	TRBJ2-3	-	CASSPFETDTQYF	TGCGCCAGCAGCCCCTTTGAGACAGATACGCAGTATTTT
many	TRBV27	TRBJ2-7	TRBD1	CASSLLTGALYEQYF	TGTGCCAGCAGTTTATTGACAGGGGCCCTCTACGAGCAGTACTTC
few	TRBV7-8	TRBJ2-1	-	CASSLAVLTPSNEQFF	TGTGCCAGCAGCTTAGCCGTCCTCACCCCGTCCAATGAGCAGTTCTTC
few	TRBV12-3/TRBV12-4	TRBJ2-1	TRBD1	CASREQGTPNEQFF	TGTGCCAGCAGGGAACAGGGGACCCCCAATGAGCAGTTCTTC
many	TRBV12-3/TRBV12-4	TRBJ2-1	TRBD1	CASRPDRAMYNEQFF	TGTGCCAGCAGACCAGACAGGGCGATGTACAATGAGCAGTTCTTC
few	TRBV28	TRBJ2-7	-	CASSLIKTASEQYF	TGTGCCAGCAGTTTAATAAAGACAGCCTCCGAGCAGTACTTC
many	TRBV28	TRBJ2-7	TRBD1	CASSSGTGSSYEQYF	TGTGCCAGCAGTTCCGGGACAGGGAGCTCCTACGAGCAGTACTTC
-	TRBV2	TRBJ2-4	TRBD1	CASSEGQGMLAKNIQYF	TGTGCCAGCAGTGAAGGACAGGGTATGTTAGCCAAAAACATTCAGTACTTC
-	TRBV6-2/TRBV6-3	TRBJ2-7	TRBD2	CASSWTSGLGEQYF	TGTGCCAGCAGTTGGACTAGCGGACTCGGCGAGCAGTACTTC
-	TRBV12-3/TRBV12-4	TRBJ1-1	TRBD1	CASRARQGPEAFF	TGTGCCAGCAGAGCTAGACAGGGGCCTGAAGCTTTCTTT
few	TRBV12-3/TRBV12-4	TRBJ2-7	-	CASRAPPQRGNEQYF	TGTGCCAGCAGAGCCCCCCCCCAGAGGGGCAACGAGCAGTACTTC
few	TRBV29-1	TRBJ2-2	TRBD1	CSAMGQVNTGELFF	TGCAGCGCGATGGGACAGGTGAACACCGGGGAGCTGTTTTTT
-	TRBV5-6	TRBJ2-5	TRBD1	CASSSTGGWIETQYF	TGTGCCAGCAGCTCAACAGGGGGCTGGATCGAGACCCAGTACTTC
many	TRBV20-1	TRBJ1-1	-	CSARKNTEAFF	TGCAGTGCTAGAAAGAACACTGAAGCTTTCTTT
many	TRBV20-1	TRBJ1-3	-	CSARVPGDGNTIYF	TGCAGTGCTAGAGTTCCCGGGGATGGAAACACCATATATTTT
many	TRBV20-1	TRBJ1-2	-	CSASRGAASYGYTF	TGCAGTGCCTCCAGAGGGGCGGCTTCCTATGGCTACACCTTC
-	TRBV11-2	TRBJ2-5	-	CASSTSVAGETQYF	TGTGCCAGCAGCACTAGTGTGGCGGGTGAGACCCAGTACTTC
-	TRBV5-1	TRBJ2-3	TRBD1	CASSLGQGDRTDTQYF	TGCGCCAGCAGCTTAGGACAGGGGGACCGCACAGATACGCAGTATTTT
few	TRBV7-2	TRBJ1-5	TRBD1	CASSSGTGDNQPQHF	TGTGCCAGCAGCTCAGGGACAGGGGACAATCAGCCCCAGCATTTT
few	TRBV20-1	TRBJ2-6	-	CSAPVRGQSGANVLTF	TGCAGTGCACCAGTACGGGGACAATCCGGGGCCAACGTCCTGACTTTC
few	TRBV3-1	TRBJ2-5	-	CASSQVISFPQETQYF	TGTGCCAGCAGCCAAGTGATCTCCTTTCCCCAAGAGACCCAGTACTTC
many	TRBV20-1	TRBJ2-1	TRBD2	CSARDRLAGVGEQFF	TGCAGTGCTAGAGATCGACTAGCGGGAGTGGGTGAGCAGTTCTTC
-	TRBV20-1	TRBJ2-1	-	CSARSLGDTYNEQFF	TGCAGTGCTAGAAGTTTGGGTGACACTTACAATGAGCAGTTCTTC
many	TRBV7-2	TRBJ1-1	-	CASSPAGVNTEAFF	TGTGCCAGCAGCCCCGCAGGGGTGAACACTGAAGCTTTCTTT
many	TRBV4-2	TRBJ2-3	TRBD1	CASSQGTDSTDTQYF	TGTGCCAGCAGCCAGGGGACAGACAGCACAGATACGCAGTATTTT
many	TRBV11-2	TRBJ2-1	TRBD1	CASSSHTLVGDRGGREQFF	TGTGCCAGCAGCTCCCATACCCTTGTGGGGGACAGGGGTGGTCGGGAGCAGTTCTTC
few	TRBV20-1	TRBJ2-5	TRBD1	CSARDRGQETQYF	TGCAGTGCTAGGGACAGGGGTCAAGAGACCCAGTACTTC
many	TRBV13	TRBJ2-7	TRBD1	CASSLGPRGSYEQYF	TGTGCCAGCAGCTTAGGGCCCAGGGGGTCCTACGAGCAGTACTTC
-	TRBV20-1	TRBJ2-1	-	CSARAPPHEQFF	TGCAGTGCTAGAGCTCCGCCACATGAGCAGTTCTTC
-	TRBV11-2	TRBJ2-3	-	CASSLGKDTQYF	TGTGCCAGCAGCTTAGGGAAAGATACGCAGTATTTT
many	TRBV20-1	TRBJ1-4	TRBD1	CSARLRQGDEKLFF	TGCAGTGCTAGATTGCGACAGGGGGATGAAAAACTGTTTTTT
-	TRBV20-1	TRBJ2-1	-	CSARDGRDPYNEQFF	TGCAGTGCTAGAGATGGGCGGGACCCCTACAATGAGCAGTTCTTC
many	TRBV5-1	TRBJ1-1	-	CASSLEGLVAANTEAFF	TGCGCCAGCAGCTTGGAGGGCCTTGTGGCAGCCAACACTGAAGCTTTCTTT
many	TRBV15	TRBJ2-7	TRBD1	CATSRLTGTYEQYF	TGTGCCACCAGCAGACTGACAGGGACCTACGAGCAGTACTTC
few	TRBV20-1	TRBJ2-1	TRBD2	CSAETSIRWSNEQFF	TGCAGTGCCGAGACTAGCATTAGGTGGAGCAATGAGCAGTTCTTC
-	TRBV4-2	TRBJ2-3	TRBD1	CASSQNNRGSTDTQYF	TGTGCCAGCAGCCAGAACAACAGGGGGAGCACAGATACGCAGTATTTT
many	TRBV29-1	TRBJ2-1	-	CSVDSGNNEQFF	TGCAGCGTTGATTCGGGTAACAATGAGCAGTTCTTC
few	TRBV5-1	TRBJ2-1	-	CASSLAGSPSYNEQFF	TGCGCCAGCAGCTTGGCCGGCAGCCCTTCCTACAATGAGCAGTTCTTC
few	TRBV19	TRBJ1-2	TRBD1	CASSTDRGLYGYTF	TGTGCCAGTAGTACAGACAGGGGACTTTATGGCTACACCTTC